Below, 10 T cell receptor beta chains from the same sample are listed, as sequenced in a study of response to subunit inactivated influenza vaccine. TCRdb recomputed calls from the RT-PCR reads with MiXCR, one row per CDR3 protein. The repertoire holds 490,000 or so distinct CDR3 sequences, with about 8% as singletons. This sample comprised PBMCs from blood, obtained roughly 24 months after vaccination. The receptors shown here come from a man aged 50 to 69 who received an inactivated influenza vaccine.

The table lists this clonotype with a few counts. The V call is TRBV29-1, the J call TRBJ2-5; D possibly corresponds to TRBD1 (5 bases). The CDR3 is 12 amino acids. V lost 3 bases and J 7 bases, leaving 12 bases between the germline ends. CDR1 and CDR2 (germline): SQVTM, ANQGSEA. CDR3 amino acids: CSVEGQPGTQYF. CDR3 DNA: TGCAGCGTTGAGGGGCAGCCCGGGACCCAGTACTTC.

This clonotype appeared a few times. The rearrangement links TRBV7-8 to TRBJ2-2; possible D gene TRBD2, 7 bases. Germline-derived CDR1 and CDR2 are SGHVS and FQNEAQ. Trimming took off 11 bases at V and 2 bases at J, with 15 bases between the two ends. The length of the CDR3 is 14 residues. The CDR3 spells CAEGGDSNTGELFF. DNA for the CDR3: TGTGCCGAAGGGGGGGACTCAAACACCGGGGAGCTGTTTTTT.

This clonotype was detected only a few times. The chain employs TRBV28 and TRBJ2-2, with D perhaps being TRBD1 or TRBD2 (5 bases each). V was shortened by 3 bases and J by 4 bases, with 15 bases between the two germline ends. CDR3 size: 16 residues. Germline V lookup: CDR1 MDHEN, CDR2 SYDVKM. This CDR3 is CASSLKSGTGTGELFF. DNA for the CDR3: TGTGCCAGCAGTTTGAAGTCGGGGACCGGCACCGGGGAGCTGTTTTTT.

There are a few counts of this clonotype. The chain is built from TRBV28 and TRBJ2-5; 12 nucleotides match TRBD2. V gave up 5 bases and J gave up 5 bases; unmatched junction bases: 9. Germline loops: CDR1 MDHEN, CDR2 SYDVKM. The CDR3 extends over 16 amino acids. CDR3 sequence reads: CASSLSSGGADETQYF. In DNA form, the CDR3 reads TGTGCCAGCAGTCTCTCTAGCGGGGGGGCCGATGAGACCCAGTACTTC.

This clonotype was seen many times. CDR3 sequence reads: CASSTGTSPDTQYF. DNA for the CDR3: TGCGCCAGCAGCACTGGGACTAGTCCAGATACGCAGTATTTT. The rearrangement uses TRBV5-1 and TRBJ2-3, with 8 nucleotides matching TRBD2. The CDR3 has 14 amino acids. Germline-derived CDR1 and CDR2 are SGHRS and YFSETQ. After removal of 4 bases from V and 4 bases from J, the junction contained 5 bases not matched to a gene.

This clonotype was seen at least ten times. The chain carries TRBV7-2 and TRBJ2-3; tentatively, D is TRBD2 (5 bases). Trimming left V 3 bases short and J 5 bases short, with 9 bases between. The V gene's germline CDR1 is SGHTA and CDR2 FQGNSA. The CDR3 covers 13 residues. CDR3: CASSFARGDTQYF. The CDR3 DNA follows: TGTGCCAGCAGCTTCGCCCGGGGAGATACGCAGTATTTT. Full variable domain (missing parts from reference TRBV7-2 and TRBJ2-3): GAGVSQSPSNKVTEKGKDVELRCDPISGHTALYWYRQSLGQGLEFLIYFQGNSAPDKSGLPSDRFSAERTGGSVSTLTIQRTQQEDSAVYLCASSFARGDTQYFGPGTRLTVL.

The chain joins TRBV20-1 to TRBJ2-2; 7 bases are shared with TRBD2. CDR1 and CDR2 (germline): DFQATT, SNEGSKA (reference sequence). The V gene end was trimmed by 1 base and the J gene end by 3 bases; junction bases not matched to a gene: 8. The CDR3 covers 16 residues. CDR3: CSARAATSLYTGELFF. The CDR3 DNA is TGCAGTGCTAGAGCTGCGACTAGCCTTTACACCGGGGAGCTGTTTTTT.

This clonotype came up a few times. The chain uses TRBV20-1 and TRBJ1-4, with D possibly matching TRBD1 (6 bases). The CDR3 extends over 13 amino acids. Germline V gene data show CDR1 as DFQATT and CDR2 as SNEGSKA (reference sequence). The V end was cut by 3 bases, the J end by 5 bases, with 10 bases between. The CDR3 coding sequence is TGCAGTGCTAGTCTGCAGGGGAATGAAAAACTGTTTTTT. Translating it yields CSASLQGNEKLFF.

The chain combines TRBV29-1 with TRBJ1-1; D unresolved. From germline, CDR1 is SQVTM and CDR2 ANQGSEA. The CDR3 contains 13 residues. The V end was cut by 4 bases, the J end by 0 bases, with 9 bases between. The DNA for the CDR3 is TGCAGCGTTGTTTCTCCCATGAACACTGAAGCTTTCTTT. Residues: CSVVSPMNTEAFF.

The table lists this clonotype with a few counts. The chain links TRBV20-1 to TRBJ1-6; a possible D gene is TRBD1 (5 bases). V dropped 8 bases and J dropped 8 bases, with 16 bases sitting between them. The V gene's germline CDR1 is DFQATT and CDR2 SNEGSKA (reference sequence). The CDR3 is 13 residues long. The CDR3 loop reads CSPTQGADSPLHF. CDR3 DNA: TGCAGTCCCACCCAGGGTGCGGATTCACCCCTCCACTTT.